These 31 T cell receptor beta chains were all obtained from the same sample, sequenced in a study of T cell repertoires in cytomegalovirus infection (dated by TCRdb to the late 2010s). Their cognate antigens are unknown. These reads were obtained on an Illumina HiSeq 1500. The raw public reads went through TCRdb reprocessing: fastp at Q25, MiXCR clone calling, in-frame beta chains kept. Here each entry gathers all rows of one CDR3 protein and keeps the most common genes and DNA. Within this sample are approximately 100,000 distinct CDR3 sequences, with about 30% of them counted one time only. Around 80% of the sample comes from the top ten. The treatment or condition label for this specimen denotes: in vitro stimulation with specific CMV peptide epitopes to enrich CMV-specific T cells. The source was CD8+ T cells from cultured PBMCs, collected from culture after CMV antigen stimulation. The receptor set was obtained from a human donor in good health (CMV status not recorded). Some clones in this sample may be carry-over from other donors' samples.

This clonotype was picked up a small number of times. The V call is TRBV6-1, the J call TRBJ1-5; D unresolved. The CDR3 length is 12 residues. Trimming left V 0 bases short and J 12 bases short, with 9 bases between. The V gene's germline CDR1 is MNHNS and CDR2 SASEGT. The CDR3 spells CASSEAISLQHF. Written as DNA, the CDR3 is TGTGCCAGCAGTGAAGCGATCAGTCTCCAGCATTTT.

This sequence joins TRBV30 and TRBJ2-7; D might be TRBD2 (6 bases). The germline CDR1 and CDR2 sequences are GTSNPN and SVGIG (reference sequence). The V and J ends lost 2 bases and 6 bases respectively, with 23 bases between them. The CDR3 sequence is 16 residues long. Here the CDR3 reads CAWSFGGRYGLLEQYF. The DNA of the CDR3 is TGTGCCTGGAGTTTCGGGGGACGCTATGGCCTCCTCGAGCAGTACTTC.

The chain employs TRBV28 and TRBJ2-7; D perhaps matches TRBD2 (7 bases). V lost 3 bases, J lost 5 bases, and 11 bases lay in between. CDR1 and CDR2 from the germline V gene are MDHEN and SYDVKM. The CDR3 has 13 residues. CDR3 in amino acids: CASSFRGGNEQYF. CDR3 nucleotides: TGTGCCAGCAGTTTCAGGGGAGGGAACGAGCAGTACTTC.

The genes are TRBV6-2 or TRBV6-3 and TRBJ2-2; 13 bases are a match to TRBD2. Germline V gives CDR1 MNHEY, CDR2 SVGEGT. This CDR3 is built from 19 residues. Trimming cost V 2 bases and J 1 base; bases outside gene matches: 7. Here the CDR3 reads CASSYLGLAGAGNTGELFF. Here the CDR3 DNA reads TGTGCCAGCAGTTACCTTGGACTAGCGGGGGCCGGGAACACCGGGGAGCTGTTTTTT.

The chain couples TRBV20-1 to TRBJ1-2, with D possibly TRBD1 on 5 matching bases. Germline assignment: CDR1 DFQATT and CDR2 SNEGSKA (reference sequence). V lost 0 bases to trimming and J lost 2 bases, with 19 bases between them. The CDR3 contains 17 residues. The CDR3 bases are TGCAGTGCTAGAGATCCCCCTATAATGACAGACAACTATGGCTACACCTTC. Translating it yields CSARDPPIMTDNYGYTF.

In this sample, this clonotype turned up a few times. The chain has TRBV12-3 or TRBV12-4 and TRBJ1-5; D gene unclear. V lost 0 bases, J lost 9 bases, and 6 bases lay in between. The CDR3 covers 12 residues. CDR3 sequence: CASSLAGMPQHF. The CDR3 coding sequence is TGTGCCAGCAGTTTAGCTGGCATGCCCCAGCATTTT.

V and J are TRBV5-1 and TRBJ1-1, with 8 positions matching TRBD1. Germline CDR1 is SGHRS and CDR2 is YFSETQ. V shed 4 bases, J shed 5 bases, and the junction held 10 bases outside the gene matches. The length of the CDR3 is 15 residues. The CDR3 here is CASSVQQGGGTEAFF. The CDR3 coding sequence is TGCGCCAGCAGCGTCCAACAGGGGGGGGGGACTGAAGCTTTCTTT.

The chain recombines TRBV6-5 with TRBJ2-3; weak D call: TRBD1 (6 bases). Trimming took off 7 bases at V and 9 bases at J, with 11 bases between the two ends. Per germline, CDR1 MNHEY and CDR2 SVGAGI. The CDR3 covers 11 residues. CDR3 amino acids: CASTLGGTQYF. DNA for the CDR3: TGTGCCAGCACTCTAGGGGGAACGCAGTATTTT.

This clonotype was recorded many times. The chain links TRBV7-2 to TRBJ2-1, with D perhaps given as TRBD1 or TRBD2 (5 bases each). Germline loops: CDR1 SGHTA, CDR2 FQGNSA. The V end lost 2 bases, the J end lost 2 bases, and 10 bases lay between the germline ends. The CDR3 loop spans 15 amino acids. The CDR3 loop reads CASSLFGDPYNEQFF. The CDR3 coding sequence is TGTGCCAGCAGCTTATTTGGGGACCCCTACAATGAGCAGTTCTTC.

In this sample, this clonotype turned up many times. The chain uses TRBV12-3 or TRBV12-4 and TRBJ2-3; D remains ambiguous. CDR3 length: 14 residues. V was trimmed by 7 bases and J by 2 bases, leaving 13 bases between them. The CDR3 is CASNMGGYTDTQYF. The CDR3, as DNA: TGTGCCAGCAACATGGGCGGCTACACAGATACGCAGTATTTT.

The sample holds many counts of this clonotype. CDR3 in DNA: TGTGCCAGCAGTTCGGAGGGGTCGGCATATAGCAATCAGCCCCAGCATTTT. This translates into CASSSEGSAYSNQPQHF. This sequence joins TRBV28 and TRBJ1-5, with a tentative D call TRBD1 (5 bases). The CDR3 length is 17 residues. Germline CDR1 reads MDHEN; CDR2 reads SYDVKM. Trimming stripped 4 bases from V and 0 bases from J, with 16 bases between.

The gene calls are TRBV6-5 and TRBJ1-2, with no clear D. CDR1 and CDR2 (germline): MNHEY, SVGAGI. The CDR3 extends over 14 amino acids. Deletions cut 0 bases from V and 4 bases from J, with 9 bases between. CDR3 nucleotides: TGTGCCAGCAGTTACTCGGCACCGAGCTATGGCTACACCTTC. Protein product: CASSYSAPSYGYTF.

This clonotype was detected a few times. The chain couples TRBV7-3 to TRBJ1-5, with 7 bases matching TRBD1. CDR1 and CDR2 (germline): SGHTA, FQGTGA. The CDR3 loop spans 12 amino acids. The V gene end was trimmed by 5 bases and the J gene end by 7 bases; junction bases not matched to a gene: 2. CDR3 sequence: CASSTGEQPQHF. CDR3 sequence (DNA): TGTGCCAGCAGCACAGGGGAACAGCCCCAGCATTTT.

V gene TRBV24-1 combines with J gene TRBJ2-1; D is unclear. This CDR3 spans 14 amino acids. Trimming shortened V by 3 bases and J by 6 bases, and 11 bases separated the two germline ends. The germline V gene encodes CDR1 KGHDR and CDR2 SFDVKD. The CDR3 DNA sequence: TGTGCCACCAGTGATCCTACAACTTCCAATGAGCAGTTCTTC. This translates into CATSDPTTSNEQFF.

This clonotype was recorded a few times. The chain couples TRBV2 to TRBJ1-5, with D unclear. The V gene's germline CDR1 is SNHLY and CDR2 FYNNEI. The CDR3 sequence is 16 residues long. V gave up 2 bases and J gave up 0 bases, with 11 bases separating them. In nucleotides, the CDR3 is TGTGCCAGCAGTGAATTGGCAGGTTATAGCAATCAGCCCCAGCATTTT. Amino acid sequence: CASSELAGYSNQPQHF.

The chain links TRBV6-6 to TRBJ2-5, with 10 bases matching TRBD2. Germline values: CDR1 MNHNY, CDR2 SVGAGI (reference sequence). This CDR3 is built from 18 residues. J lost 0 bases, V lost 2 bases, and 9 bases had no gene match. The CDR3 here is CASSYERGGESYQETQYF. The CDR3 DNA reads as TGTGCCAGCAGTTACGAGCGGGGGGGCGAATCGTACCAAGAGACCCAGTACTTC.

The rearrangement uses TRBV6-1 and TRBJ2-1, with TRBD2 matching 8 bases. Trimming removed 9 bases from V and 2 bases from J; junction bases left unmatched: 3. Germline V gene sequence: CDR1 MNHNS, CDR2 SASEGT. The CDR3 has 13 amino acids. The CDR3 sequence: CASDGGAYNEQFF. CDR3 sequence (DNA): TGTGCCAGTGACGGGGGGGCCTACAATGAGCAGTTCTTC.

The rearrangement uses TRBV9 and TRBJ2-3; TRBD1 matches 9 bases. The germline V gene encodes CDR1 SGDLS and CDR2 YYNGEE. The CDR3 runs to 17 residues. After removal of 0 bases from V and 4 bases from J, the junction contained 9 bases not matched to a gene. Here the CDR3 DNA reads TGTGCCAGCAGCGTAGGGAAGCACAGGGGGCAATCAGATACGCAGTATTTT. Translation gives CASSVGKHRGQSDTQYF.

Of note for this clonotype: A single base separates this from a much larger clone, so it may be a read error. V is TRBV28 and J is TRBJ2-7; D is unclear. The V end lost 8 bases, the J end lost 6 bases, and 20 bases lay between the germline ends. This CDR3 region has 14 residues. Per the germline V gene, CDR1 is MDHEN and CDR2 is SYDVKM. The chain's CDR3 is CASQQTDTPGEQYF. The CDR3 coding sequence is TGTGCCAGCCAACAAACAGATACCCCCGGCGAGCAGTACTTC.

In nucleotides, the CDR3 is TGTGCCAGCAGCGAGACAGGAAACACCATATATTTT. Its translation is CASSETGNTIYF. This chain links TRBV2 with TRBJ1-3; D not certain. In germline, CDR1 is SNHLY, CDR2 FYNNEI. Trimming cost V 6 bases and J 4 bases, with 7 bases left between them. The CDR3 spans 12 residues.

The rearrangement links TRBV19 to TRBJ2-1; possibly TRBD1 or TRBD2 for D (5 bases each). The V gene lost 0 bases and the J gene lost 10 bases, with 13 bases spanning the gap. The CDR3 covers 14 residues. Per germline, CDR1 LNHDA and CDR2 SQIVND (reference sequence). CDR3 coding DNA: TGTGCCAGTAGTATAGATCGGGGATGGACAGAGCAGTTCTTC. This sequence encodes CASSIDRGWTEQFF. The variable domain in full, with the rest retrieved from reference TRBV19 and TRBJ2-1, is DGGITQSPKYLFRKEGQNVTLSCEQNLNHDAMYWYRQDPGQGLRLIYYSQIVNDFQKGDIAEGYSVSREKKESFPLTVTSAQKNPTAFYLCASSIDRGWTEQFFGPGTRLTVL.

This clonotype was picked up many times. V usage is TRBV2 and J usage is TRBJ1-1; 11 positions match TRBD1. Germline loops: CDR1 SNHLY, CDR2 FYNNEI. The CDR3 length is 13 residues. V was clipped by 6 bases and J by 6 bases; unmatched bases: 3. The CDR3 sequence: CASRDRGRSEAFF. The CDR3 region has the DNA TGTGCCAGCAGGGACAGGGGGCGATCTGAAGCTTTCTTT. The full variable domain, with the rest looked up from reference TRBV2 and TRBJ1-1, is EPEVTQTPSHQVTQMGQEVILRCVPISNHLYFYWYRQILGQKVEFLVSFYNNEISEKSEIFDDQFSVERPDGSNFTLKIRSTKLEDSAMYFCASRDRGRSEAFFGQGTRLTVV.

This chain connects TRBV5-4 to TRBJ1-1; TRBD1 matches 10 bases. J gave up 4 bases and V 2 bases, and 5 bases lay outside the gene matches. Germline CDR1 SGHNT, CDR2 YYREEE (reference sequence). The CDR3 extends over 15 amino acids. CDR3 region: CASSFETGGVTEAFF. The CDR3 DNA reads as TGTGCCAGCAGCTTTGAGACAGGGGGCGTCACTGAAGCTTTCTTT. Variable domain in full (rest from reference TRBV5-4 and TRBJ1-1): ETGVTQSPTHLIKTRGQQVTLRCSSQSGHNTVSWYQQALGQGPQFIFQYYREEENGRGNFPPRFSGLQFPNYSSELNVNALELDDSALYLCASSFETGGVTEAFFGQGTRLTVV.

This clonotype was picked up many times. The gene calls are TRBV7-9 and TRBJ2-7; TRBD1 matches 7 bases. The CDR3 is 14 residues long. Per germline, CDR1 SEHNR and CDR2 FQNEAQ (reference sequence). V lost 1 base to trimming and J lost 2 bases; unmatched junction nucleotides: 2. CDR3 DNA: TGTGCCAGCAGCTTAGTAGGGGGCGCCTACGAGCAGTACTTC. Amino acid sequence: CASSLVGGAYEQYF. Full variable domain (missing parts from reference TRBV7-9 and TRBJ2-7): DTGVSQNPRHKITKRGQNVTFRCDPISEHNRLYWYRQTLGQGPEFLTYFQNEAQLEKSRLLSDRFSAERPKGSFSTLEIQRTEQGDSAMYLCASSLVGGAYEQYFGPGTRLTVT.

This chain connects TRBV12-3 or TRBV12-4 to TRBJ1-5; D not certain. The CDR3 is 15 amino acids. The V and J ends lost 3 bases and 2 bases respectively, with 11 bases between them. The CDR3 is CASSLEGMGNQPQHF. The CDR3 DNA is TGTGCCAGCAGTTTGGAAGGTATGGGCAATCAGCCCCAGCATTTT.

V is TRBV6-2 or TRBV6-3 and J is TRBJ2-2; D is ambiguous. This CDR3 contains 15 residues. CDR1 is MNHEY and CDR2 is SVGEGT in the germline V gene. V dropped 3 bases and J dropped 1 base, with 9 bases sitting between them. CDR3 residues: CASSYVAVNTGELFF. In nucleotides, the CDR3 is TGTGCCAGCAGTTATGTGGCGGTGAACACCGGGGAGCTGTTTTTT.

This clonotype appeared many times. The chain recombines TRBV6-1 with TRBJ1-1; no reliable D call. Germline assignment: CDR1 MNHNS and CDR2 SASEGT. The CDR3 is 15 amino acids. V was pared by 7 bases and J by 1 base, with 16 bases between. CDR3: CASKLGVEWNTEAFF. In nucleotides, the CDR3 is TGTGCCAGCAAGCTGGGCGTGGAGTGGAACACTGAAGCTTTCTTT.

Concerning this clonotype: At one end, the junction sequence differs from germline, possibly due to a read error. The chain links TRBV5-6 to TRBJ2-5; 7 nucleotides align to TRBD2. Germline lookup yields CDR1 SGHDT and CDR2 YYEEEE. This CDR3 contains 18 residues. This CDR3 is CANSPYRLGGGPKETQYF. In DNA form, the CDR3 reads TGTGCCAACAGCCCATACCGTTTAGGCGGGGGACCTAAAGAGACCCAGTACTTC.

This clonotype was detected ten times or more. The CDR3 coding sequence is TGTGCCAGCAGCTTAGGACCTAGCGGGGGACTGCATGATACGCAGTATTTT. This codes for CASSLGPSGGLHDTQYF. This chain joins TRBV7-2 and TRBJ2-3; 10 nucleotides agree with TRBD2. There are 17 residues in the CDR3. V lost 1 base, J lost 6 bases, and 10 bases stayed unmatched. In germline, CDR1 is SGHTA, CDR2 FQGNSA. The full variable domain, rest sourced from reference TRBV7-2 and TRBJ2-3, is GAGVSQSPSNKVTEKGKDVELRCDPISGHTALYWYRQSLGQGLEFLIYFQGNSAPDKSGLPSDRFSAERTGGSVSTLTIQRTQQEDSAVYLCASSLGPSGGLHDTQYFGPGTRLTVL.

The CDR3 DNA sequence: TGTGCCAGCAGCAAAGCGAAGGGACAGGGAGCTTTCTTT. It translates to CASSKAKGQGAFF. The genes are TRBV2 and TRBJ1-1, with TRBD1 matching 9 bases. With 6 bases clipped from V and 10 bases from J, the junction kept 9 bases outside the gene matches. The CDR3 loop spans 13 amino acids. CDR1 SNHLY and CDR2 FYNNEI come from the germline V gene. Full variable domain (missing parts from reference TRBV2 and TRBJ1-1): EPEVTQTPSHQVTQMGQEVILRCVPISNHLYFYWYRQILGQKVEFLVSFYNNEISEKSEIFDDQFSVERPDGSNFTLKIRSTKLEDSAMYFCASSKAKGQGAFFGQGTRLTVV.

The chain recombines TRBV20-1 with TRBJ1-4, with 9 bases aligning to TRBD1. V lost 0 bases and J lost 11; bases outside the gene matches: 10. This CDR3 has 15 residues. CDR1 and CDR2 (germline): DFQATT, SNEGSKA (reference sequence). Written as DNA, the CDR3 is TGCAGTGCTAGAGATCCCGGACAGGGGAGAGGGAAACTGTTTTTT. Encoded protein: CSARDPGQGRGKLFF.